The 12 T cell receptor beta chains below come from one sample, sequenced in a study of response to subunit inactivated influenza vaccine (dated by TCRdb to the late 2010s). Library prep was done by RT-PCR. Sequencing instrument: Illumina HiSeq 2500. TCRdb reprocessed the public reads (quality trimming at Q25 with fastp, clone calling with MiXCR) and kept in-frame beta chains. Rows matching on CDR3 protein sequence are summarized as one entry with the most common DNA and genes. Present in this sample are 400,000 to 650,000 distinct CDR3 sequences, more than 7% of which were seen just once. The leading ten clones occupy approximately 14% of the sample. The sequencing used PBMCs from blood, collected around 25 months after vaccination. These receptors all come from a man aged 50 to 69 who received an inactivated influenza vaccine. Donor details come from another sample of the same person, matched by shared clones.

This sequence joins TRBV5-6 and TRBJ2-5; TRBD2 might be the D (7 bases). The V gene lost 4 bases and the J gene lost 6 bases, with 19 bases spanning the gap. The CDR3 has 15 residues. Germline CDR1 SGHDT, CDR2 YYEEEE. DNA for the CDR3: TGTGCCAGCAGCCTCCCGGGGGGCAGGGGACAGACCCAGTACTTC. It translates to CASSLPGGRGQTQYF.

Ten or more counts support this clonotype. The genes are TRBV12-3 or TRBV12-4 and TRBJ2-2, with TRBD1 matching 10 bases. The CDR3 spans 15 residues. The V segment lost 8 bases and the J segment 5 bases; nucleotides outside the gene matches: 8. As DNA, the CDR3 is TGTGCCAGCCGAACCAGGACAGGGGGTACCGGGGAGCTGTTTTTT. Amino acids: CASRTRTGGTGELFF.

This clonotype was seen ten or more times. The chain links TRBV20-1 to TRBJ2-1; no reliable D call. Germline lookup yields CDR1 DFQATT and CDR2 SNEGSKA (reference sequence). V was shortened by 5 bases and J by 0 bases, with 11 bases between the two germline ends. This CDR3 has 14 residues. The CDR3 DNA reads TGCAGTGCTGGGGTTGTAATCTCCTACAATGAGCAGTTCTTC. This codes for CSAGVVISYNEQFF.

The J gene is TRBJ2-1, the V gene TRBV6-2 or TRBV6-3; 8 nucleotides align to TRBD2. Germline CDR1 is MNHEY and CDR2 is SVGEGT. This CDR3 has 14 amino acids. The ends lost 2 bases at V and 15 bases at J; junction bases unmatched: 12. CDR3 in DNA: TGTGCCAGCAGTTACACACACGGACTAGCCGCGGCGTTCTTC. As protein: CASSYTHGLAAAFF.

The chain recombines TRBV3-1 with TRBJ2-1, with 10 bases fitting TRBD2. CDR1 LGHDT and CDR2 YNNKEL come from the germline V gene (reference sequence). The trim removed 10 bases at V and 2 bases at J, leaving 17 bases unmatched. The CDR3 runs 18 residues. CDR3: CATTQDISGRRPYNEQFF. The CDR3 DNA follows: TGTGCCACCACCCAAGATATTAGCGGGAGGAGGCCCTACAATGAGCAGTTCTTC.

This clonotype was counted between two and nine times. V gene TRBV2 combines with J gene TRBJ2-2; D may be TRBD1 or TRBD2 (6 bases each). The V gene lost 2 bases and the J gene lost 4 bases, with 14 bases spanning the gap. Germline V gene lookup returns CDR1 SNHLY and CDR2 FYNNEI. The CDR3 covers 16 residues. CDR3 loop: CASSEMRGAGTGELFF. The CDR3, as DNA: TGTGCCAGCAGTGAAATGAGGGGGGCTGGCACCGGGGAGCTGTTTTTT.

This clonotype came up a few times. The chain recombines TRBV20-1 with TRBJ1-4; D not resolved. Trimming removed 2 bases from V and 4 bases from J, with 8 bases in between. CDR1 and CDR2 from the germline V gene are DFQATT and SNEGSKA (reference sequence). The CDR3 covers 13 residues. The CDR3 protein is CSARSRNNEKLFF. The CDR3 DNA is TGCAGTGCTAGATCCAGAAATAATGAAAAACTGTTTTTT.

This clonotype was seen only a few times. The rearrangement links TRBV7-2 to TRBJ2-5, with D perhaps TRBD1 or TRBD2 (5 bases each). The CDR3 extends over 14 amino acids. From germline, CDR1 is SGHTA and CDR2 FQGNSA. V was clipped by 1 base and J by 5 bases, with 11 bases between them. The DNA for the CDR3 is TGTGCCAGCAGCTTAGGGGGGATCGCCGAGACCCAGTACTTC. Protein: CASSLGGIAETQYF. Full variable domain (missing parts from reference TRBV7-2 and TRBJ2-5): GAGVSQSPSNKVTEKGKDVELRCDPISGHTALYWYRQSLGQGLEFLIYFQGNSAPDKSGLPSDRFSAERTGGSVSTLTIQRTQQEDSAVYLCASSLGGIAETQYFGPGTRLLVL.

This clonotype has at least ten counts. The rearrangement uses TRBV5-1 and TRBJ2-7; the match to TRBD2 covers 7 bases. The CDR3 contains 13 residues. Unmatched junction bases numbered 6, after V lost 6 bases and J lost 3 bases. Germline V gene lookup returns CDR1 SGHRS and CDR2 YFSETQ. CDR3 amino acids: CASTGTGGYEQYF. DNA of the CDR3: TGCGCCAGCACCGGGACGGGAGGCTACGAGCAGTACTTC.

This clonotype has a handful of counts. The rearrangement uses TRBV5-1 and TRBJ1-2; tentatively, D is TRBD1 (5 bases). V was cut by 5 bases and J by 2 bases, with 16 bases left in between. The CDR3 is 15 residues long. Per germline, CDR1 SGHRS and CDR2 YFSETQ. CDR3 sequence: CASRPEGTGNYGYTF. The CDR3 DNA sequence: TGCGCCAGCAGACCGGAGGGGACGGGGAACTATGGCTACACCTTC.

The J gene is TRBJ1-1, the V gene TRBV14, with TRBD1 matching 8 bases. The CDR3 has 17 amino acids. Trimming removed 7 bases from V and 0 bases from J; junction bases left unmatched: 13. Germline CDR1 and CDR2: SGHDN and FVKESK. CDR3: CASTPRTGRGMNTEAFF. For the CDR3, the DNA is TGTGCCAGCACCCCTCGGACAGGGAGAGGAATGAACACTGAAGCTTTCTTT.

In this sample, this clonotype turned up many times. The chain combines TRBV4-3 with TRBJ2-3; tentatively, D is TRBD1 (6 bases). V shed 1 base and J shed 0 bases, with 14 bases lying between them. Germline assignment: CDR1 LGHNA and CDR2 YSLEER. This CDR3 is 17 amino acids long. The chain's CDR3 is CASSQAGTSSSTDTQYF. The CDR3 DNA follows: TGCGCCAGCAGCCAAGCCGGGACATCTTCCAGCACAGATACGCAGTATTTT.